This TCR beta chain was identified in a study of T-cell reconstitution after alpha-beta-depleted transplantation in children. Preparing the TCRbeta library involved the use of unique molecular identifiers. In TCRdb, the PCR reads were re-called with MiXCR into one record per CDR3 protein. This sample has some 290,000 distinct CDR3 sequences, with approximately 9.6% found just once. CDR3 length equals 13 residues. With 6 bases removed from V and 4 bases from J, the gap between germline ends came to 10 bases. Looked up from germline, CDR1 is KGHSH and CDR2 is LQKENI. The chain combines TRBV18 with TRBJ2-1, with D perhaps TRBD1 (6 bases). The sample in question was PBMCs from the stem cell graft donor, obtained from the stem cell graft. This TCR came from a human donor who donated a stem cell graft to a child with SCID. CDR3 DNA sequence: TGTGCCAGCTCTCAGGGGAATTACAATGAGCAGTTCTTC. It encodes CASSQGNYNEQFF.